This T cell receptor beta chain is from a study of blood T cells in healthy people across ages. Peripheral blood from each donor was collected in a volume of approximately 9.5 milliliters. The use of a sample-barcoded 5' primer and a J-beta primer mix characterized a second PCR of roughly 6 to 11 cycles. TCRdb used MiXCR to reprocess the 5' RACE reads, holding one entry per CDR3 protein. The sample has a few hundred thousand distinct CDR3 sequences, 25% to 30% seen once; the top ten hold approximately 17%. This clonotype has just a few counts. The sequenced material came from blood. The origin of this receptor is a woman between 65 and 79 years old in good health.

This CDR3 reads CASKLRQGYTEAFF. The CDR3 nucleotides read TGTGCCAGCAAACTCCGACAGGGCTACACTGAAGCTTTCTTT. The chain carries TRBV7-9 and TRBJ1-1; 7 nucleotides agree with TRBD1. The V and J ends lost 7 bases and 3 bases, in that order; junction bases with no gene match: 8. Germline V gene data show CDR1 as SEHNR and CDR2 as FQNEAQ (reference sequence). CDR3 length: 14 residues.